This TCR beta chain is drawn from a study of radiotherapy plus CTLA-4 blockade in lung cancer. Turning to the study itself: For 18% of patients, objective responses occurred, and 30% to 35% had disease control.

Chemo-refractory metastatic non-small-cell lung cancer patients were treated with focal radiation plus CTLA-4 blockade with ipilimumab. Clones were read by immunoSEQ multiplex PCR, and TCRdb kept only the in-frame ones, dropping some. The sample has 90,000 or so clones; about 86% are singletons. Trimming took 4 bases from V and 5 from J; bases not matched to a gene: 13. Germline CDR1 and CDR2: SGHNT and YYREEE (reference sequence). The CDR3 sequence is 16 residues long. Comments on this clone: Its matching antigen is unknown.

Study observations and caveats: Some TCR clones had been derived from tumors. These clones expanded in peripheral blood after radiotherapy plus ipilimumab. Early shifts in blood T cell clones, with interferon-beta, reportedly predicted response best.

Sequences were derived from peripheral blood, sampled from a patient treated with radiotherapy plus ipilimumab. This sequence was found in a human donor with non-small cell lung cancer who had a partial response to radiotherapy plus ipilimumab. The chain couples TRBV5-4 to TRBJ2-7; 9 nucleotides agree with TRBD1. The CDR3 is CASSQETGTGSNEQYF. CDR3 bases: TGTGCCAGCAGCCAAGAGACCGGGACAGGGTCCAACGAGCAGTACTTC.